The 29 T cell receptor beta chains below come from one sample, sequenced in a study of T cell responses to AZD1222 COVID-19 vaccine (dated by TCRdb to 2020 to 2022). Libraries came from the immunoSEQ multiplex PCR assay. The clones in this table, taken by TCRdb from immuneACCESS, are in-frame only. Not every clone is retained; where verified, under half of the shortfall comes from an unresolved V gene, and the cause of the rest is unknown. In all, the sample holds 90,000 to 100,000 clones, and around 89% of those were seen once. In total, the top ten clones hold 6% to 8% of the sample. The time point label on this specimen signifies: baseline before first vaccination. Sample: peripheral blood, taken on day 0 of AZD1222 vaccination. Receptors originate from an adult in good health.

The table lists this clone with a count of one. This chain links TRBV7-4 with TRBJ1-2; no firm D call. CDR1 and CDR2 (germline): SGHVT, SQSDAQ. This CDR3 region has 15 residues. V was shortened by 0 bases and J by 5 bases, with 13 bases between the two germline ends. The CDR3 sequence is CASSLALRGMYGYTF. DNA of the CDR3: TGTGCCAGCAGCTTAGCGCTTCGGGGAATGTATGGCTACACCTTC.

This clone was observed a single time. The CDR3 here is CASSPTWDNEQFF. DNA of the CDR3: TGCGCCAGCAGCCCCACCTGGGACAATGAGCAGTTCTTC. The V call is TRBV5-1, the J call TRBJ2-1; D is undetermined. The CDR3 consists of 13 residues. From germline, CDR1 is SGHRS and CDR2 YFSETQ. V lost 4 bases to trimming and J lost 5 bases, with 10 bases between them.

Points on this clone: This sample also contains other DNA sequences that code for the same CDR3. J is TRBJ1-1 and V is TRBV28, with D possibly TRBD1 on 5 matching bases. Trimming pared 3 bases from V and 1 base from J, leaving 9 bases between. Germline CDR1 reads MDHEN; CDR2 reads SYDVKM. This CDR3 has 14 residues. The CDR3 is CASSLEQGNTEAFF. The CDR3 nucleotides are TGTGCCAGCAGTTTGGAGCAGGGGAACACTGAAGCTTTCTTT. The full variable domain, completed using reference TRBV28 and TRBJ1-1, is DVKVTQSSRYLVKRTGEKVFLECVQDMDHENMFWYRQDPGLGLRLIYFSYDVKMKEKGDIPEGYSVSREKKERFSLILESASTNQTSMYLCASSLEQGNTEAFFGQGTRLTVV.

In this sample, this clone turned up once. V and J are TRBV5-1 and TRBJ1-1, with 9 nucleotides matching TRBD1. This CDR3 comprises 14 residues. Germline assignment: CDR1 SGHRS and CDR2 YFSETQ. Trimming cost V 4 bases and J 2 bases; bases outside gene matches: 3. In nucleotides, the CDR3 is TGCGCCAGCAGCCCGGGACAGGGAAACACTGAAGCTTTCTTT. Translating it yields CASSPGQGNTEAFF.

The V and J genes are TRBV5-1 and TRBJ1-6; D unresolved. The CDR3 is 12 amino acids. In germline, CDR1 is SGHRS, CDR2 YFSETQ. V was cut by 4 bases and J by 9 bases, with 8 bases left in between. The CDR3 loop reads CASSPTGSPLHF. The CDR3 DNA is TGCGCCAGCAGCCCGACGGGTTCACCCCTCCACTTT.

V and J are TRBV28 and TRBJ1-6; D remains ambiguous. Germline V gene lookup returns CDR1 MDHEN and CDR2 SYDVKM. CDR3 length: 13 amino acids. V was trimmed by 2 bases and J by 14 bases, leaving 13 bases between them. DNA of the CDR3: TGTGCCAGCAGTTTAAGGGCCAGGATAACCCTCCACTTT. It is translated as CASSLRARITLHF.

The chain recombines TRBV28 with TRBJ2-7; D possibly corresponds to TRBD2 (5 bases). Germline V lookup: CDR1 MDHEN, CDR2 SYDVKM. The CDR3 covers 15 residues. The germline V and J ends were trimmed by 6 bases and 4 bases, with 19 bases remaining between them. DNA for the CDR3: TGTGCCAGCAGCCTTCCCACGACGGGGAAATACGAGCAGTACTTC. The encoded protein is CASSLPTTGKYEQYF. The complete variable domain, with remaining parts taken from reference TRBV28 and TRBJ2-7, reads DVKVTQSSRYLVKRTGEKVFLECVQDMDHENMFWYRQDPGLGLRLIYFSYDVKMKEKGDIPEGYSVSREKKERFSLILESASTNQTSMYLCASSLPTTGKYEQYFGPGTRLTVT.

The DNA of the CDR3 is TGTGCCAGTAGTATAACAGCTCTCGGGCAACTGGATGAAAAACTGTTTTTT. Translated: CASSITALGQLDEKLFF. The chain employs TRBV19 and TRBJ1-4; unclear D gene. V lost 2 bases and J lost 6, with 19 bases in between. This CDR3 has 17 amino acids. CDR1 and CDR2 (germline): LNHDA, SQIVND (reference sequence).

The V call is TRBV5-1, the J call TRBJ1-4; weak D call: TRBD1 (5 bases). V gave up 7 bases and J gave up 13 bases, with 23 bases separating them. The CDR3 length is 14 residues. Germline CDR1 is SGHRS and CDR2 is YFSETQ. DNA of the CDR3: TGCGCCAGCCAGGAGGGACTTCCCGGAACCGGACTGTTTTTT. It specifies CASQEGLPGTGLFF. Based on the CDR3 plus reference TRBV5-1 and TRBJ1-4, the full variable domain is KAGVTQTPRYLIKTRGQQVTLSCSPISGHRSVSWYQQTPGQGLQFLFEYFSETQRNKGNFPGRFSGRQFSNSRSEMNVSTLELGDSALYLCASQEGLPGTGLFFGSGTQLSVL.

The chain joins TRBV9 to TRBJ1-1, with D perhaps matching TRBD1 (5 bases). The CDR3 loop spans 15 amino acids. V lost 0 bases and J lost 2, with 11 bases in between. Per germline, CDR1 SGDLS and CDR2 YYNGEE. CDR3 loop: CASSVGSGLNTEAFF. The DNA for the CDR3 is TGTGCCAGCAGCGTAGGATCAGGGCTAAACACTGAAGCTTTCTTT.

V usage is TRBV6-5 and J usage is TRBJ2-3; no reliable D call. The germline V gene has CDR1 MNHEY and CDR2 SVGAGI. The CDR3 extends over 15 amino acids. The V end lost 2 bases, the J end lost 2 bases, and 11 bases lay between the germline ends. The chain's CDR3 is CASSYGSPPTDTQYF. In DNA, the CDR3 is TGTGCCAGCAGTTACGGGTCCCCGCCCACAGATACGCAGTATTTT.

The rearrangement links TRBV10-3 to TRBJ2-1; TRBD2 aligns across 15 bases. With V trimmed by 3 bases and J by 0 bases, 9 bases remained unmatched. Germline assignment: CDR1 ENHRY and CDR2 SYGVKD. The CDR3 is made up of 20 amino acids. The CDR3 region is CAISESLGLAGGSSYNEQFF. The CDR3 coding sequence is TGTGCCATCAGTGAATCCCTCGGACTAGCGGGGGGGAGCTCCTACAATGAGCAGTTCTTC.

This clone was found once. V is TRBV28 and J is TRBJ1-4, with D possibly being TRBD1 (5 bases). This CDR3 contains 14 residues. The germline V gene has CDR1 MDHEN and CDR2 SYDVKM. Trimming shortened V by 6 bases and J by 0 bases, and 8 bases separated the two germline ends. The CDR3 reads CASRRGSTNEKLFF. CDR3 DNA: TGTGCCAGCAGGAGGGGATCAACTAATGAAAAACTGTTTTTT. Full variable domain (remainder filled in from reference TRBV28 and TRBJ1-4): DVKVTQSSRYLVKRTGEKVFLECVQDMDHENMFWYRQDPGLGLRLIYFSYDVKMKEKGDIPEGYSVSREKKERFSLILESASTNQTSMYLCASRRGSTNEKLFFGSGTQLSVL.

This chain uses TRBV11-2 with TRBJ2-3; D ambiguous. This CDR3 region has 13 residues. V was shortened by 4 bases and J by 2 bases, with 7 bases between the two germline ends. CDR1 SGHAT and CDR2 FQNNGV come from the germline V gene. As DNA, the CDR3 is TGTGCCAGCAGCTCGACCAACACAGATACGCAGTATTTT. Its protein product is CASSSTNTDTQYF.

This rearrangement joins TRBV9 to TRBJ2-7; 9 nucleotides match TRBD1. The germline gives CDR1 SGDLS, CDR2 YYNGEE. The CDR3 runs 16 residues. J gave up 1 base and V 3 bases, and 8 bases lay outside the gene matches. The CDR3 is CASSAGTGRLSYEQYF. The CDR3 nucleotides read TGTGCCAGCAGCGCCGGGACAGGGCGCCTTTCCTACGAGCAGTACTTC.

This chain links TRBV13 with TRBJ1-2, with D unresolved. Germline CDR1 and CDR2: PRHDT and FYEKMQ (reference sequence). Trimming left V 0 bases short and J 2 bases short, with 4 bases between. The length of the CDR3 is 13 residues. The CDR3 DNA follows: TGTGCCAGCAGCTTAGGCAGGAACTATGGCTACACCTTC. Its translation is CASSLGRNYGYTF.

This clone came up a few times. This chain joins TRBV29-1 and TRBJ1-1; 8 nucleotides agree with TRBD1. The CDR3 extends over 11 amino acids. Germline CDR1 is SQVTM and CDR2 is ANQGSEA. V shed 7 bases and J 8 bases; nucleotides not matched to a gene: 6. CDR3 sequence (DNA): TGCAGCGCCCTGTGGGACAGGGAAGCTTTCTTT. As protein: CSALWDREAFF. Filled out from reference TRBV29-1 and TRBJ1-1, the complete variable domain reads SAVISQKPSRDICQRGTSLTIQCQVDSQVTMMFWYRQQPGQSLTLIATANQGSEATYESGFVIDKFPISRPNLTFSTLTVSNMSPEDSSIYLCSALWDREAFFGQGTRLTVV.

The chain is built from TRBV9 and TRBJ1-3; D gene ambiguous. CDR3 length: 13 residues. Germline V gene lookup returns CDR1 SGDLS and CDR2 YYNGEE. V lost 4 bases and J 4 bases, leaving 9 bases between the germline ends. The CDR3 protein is CASSTRWGNTIYF. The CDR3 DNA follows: TGTGCCAGCAGCACCCGATGGGGAAACACCATATATTTT.

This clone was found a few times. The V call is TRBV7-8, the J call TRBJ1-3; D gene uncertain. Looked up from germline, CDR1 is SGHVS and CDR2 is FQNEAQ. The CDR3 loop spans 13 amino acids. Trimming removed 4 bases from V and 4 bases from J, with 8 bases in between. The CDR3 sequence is CASSSLSGNTIYF. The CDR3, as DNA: TGTGCCAGCAGCTCCCTTAGCGGAAACACCATATATTTT. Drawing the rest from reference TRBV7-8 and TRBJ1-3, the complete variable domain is GAGVSQSPRYKVAKRGQDVALRCDPISGHVSLFWYQQALGQGPEFLTYFQNEAQLDKSGLPSDRFFAERPEGSVSTLKIQRTQQEDSAVYLCASSSLSGNTIYFGEGSWLTVV.

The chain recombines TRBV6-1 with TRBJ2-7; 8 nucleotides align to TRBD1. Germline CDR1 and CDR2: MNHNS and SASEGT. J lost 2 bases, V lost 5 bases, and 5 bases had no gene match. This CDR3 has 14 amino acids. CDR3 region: CASSQRTGPYEQYF. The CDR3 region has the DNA TGTGCCAGCAGTCAACGGACAGGGCCCTACGAGCAGTACTTC.

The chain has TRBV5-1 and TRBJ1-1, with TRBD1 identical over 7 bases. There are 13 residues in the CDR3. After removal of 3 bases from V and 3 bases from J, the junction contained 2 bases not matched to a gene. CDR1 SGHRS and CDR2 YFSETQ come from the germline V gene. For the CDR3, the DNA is TGCGCCAGCAGCTCTGACAGGGACACTGAAGCTTTCTTT. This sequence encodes CASSSDRDTEAFF. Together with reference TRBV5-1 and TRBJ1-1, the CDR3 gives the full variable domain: KAGVTQTPRYLIKTRGQQVTLSCSPISGHRSVSWYQQTPGQGLQFLFEYFSETQRNKGNFPGRFSGRQFSNSRSEMNVSTLELGDSALYLCASSSDRDTEAFFGQGTRLTVV.

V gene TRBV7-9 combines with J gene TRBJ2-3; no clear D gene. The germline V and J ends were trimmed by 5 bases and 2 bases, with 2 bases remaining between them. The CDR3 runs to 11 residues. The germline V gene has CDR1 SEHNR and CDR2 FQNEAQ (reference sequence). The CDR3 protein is CASSPTDTQYF. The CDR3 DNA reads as TGTGCCAGCAGCCCCACAGATACGCAGTATTTT. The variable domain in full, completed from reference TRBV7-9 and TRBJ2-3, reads DTGVSQNPRHKITKRGQNVTFRCDPISEHNRLYWYRQTLGQGPEFLTYFQNEAQLEKSRLLSDRFSAERPKGSFSTLEIQRTEQGDSAMYLCASSPTDTQYFGPGTRLTVL.

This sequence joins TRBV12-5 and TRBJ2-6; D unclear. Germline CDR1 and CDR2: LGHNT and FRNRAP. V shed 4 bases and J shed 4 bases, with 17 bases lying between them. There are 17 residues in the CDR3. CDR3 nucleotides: TGTGCTAGTGGTTACCAGGACCATATGGGGGGGGCCAACGTCCTGACTTTC. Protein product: CASGYQDHMGGANVLTF.

As DNA, the CDR3 is TGTGCCAGCTCACCACGAGGGACAGGGATATACGAGCAGTACTTC. Protein product: CASSPRGTGIYEQYF. The rearrangement links TRBV18 to TRBJ2-7; 9 nucleotides match TRBD1. The CDR3 is 15 amino acids. Germline lookup yields CDR1 KGHSH and CDR2 LQKENI. V lost 1 base, J lost 4 bases, and 5 bases stayed unmatched.

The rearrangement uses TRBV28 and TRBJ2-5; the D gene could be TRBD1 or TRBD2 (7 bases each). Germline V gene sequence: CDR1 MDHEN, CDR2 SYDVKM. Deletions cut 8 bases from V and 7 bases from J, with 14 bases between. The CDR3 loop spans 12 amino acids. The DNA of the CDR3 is TGTGCCAGCCGCCCAGGGGGGGTGACCCAGTACTTC. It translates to CASRPGGVTQYF.

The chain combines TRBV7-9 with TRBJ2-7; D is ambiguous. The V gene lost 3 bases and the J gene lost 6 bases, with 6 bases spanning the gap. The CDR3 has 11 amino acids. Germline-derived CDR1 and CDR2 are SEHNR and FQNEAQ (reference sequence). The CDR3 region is CASSFRFEQYF. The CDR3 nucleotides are TGTGCCAGCAGCTTCAGGTTCGAGCAGTACTTC.

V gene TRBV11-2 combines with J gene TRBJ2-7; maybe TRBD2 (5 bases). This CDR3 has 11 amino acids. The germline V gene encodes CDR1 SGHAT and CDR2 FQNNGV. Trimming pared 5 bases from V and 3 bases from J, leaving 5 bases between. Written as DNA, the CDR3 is TGTGCCAGCAGCCGGGGCTACGAGCAGTACTTC. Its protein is CASSRGYEQYF.

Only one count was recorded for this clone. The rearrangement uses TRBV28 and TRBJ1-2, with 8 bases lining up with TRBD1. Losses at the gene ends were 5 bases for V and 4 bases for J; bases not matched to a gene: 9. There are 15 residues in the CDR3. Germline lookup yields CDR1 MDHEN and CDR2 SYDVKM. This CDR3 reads CASSPEDRVLYGYTF. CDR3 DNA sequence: TGTGCCAGCAGTCCCGAGGACAGGGTACTCTATGGCTACACCTTC.

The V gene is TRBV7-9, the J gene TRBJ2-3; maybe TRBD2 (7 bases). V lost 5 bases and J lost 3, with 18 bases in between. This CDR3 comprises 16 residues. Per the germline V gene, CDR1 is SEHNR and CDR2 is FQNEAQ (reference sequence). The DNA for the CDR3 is TGTGCCAGCAGCCCGCTAGGGGGGGGCGCAACAGATACGCAGTATTTT. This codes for CASSPLGGGATDTQYF.